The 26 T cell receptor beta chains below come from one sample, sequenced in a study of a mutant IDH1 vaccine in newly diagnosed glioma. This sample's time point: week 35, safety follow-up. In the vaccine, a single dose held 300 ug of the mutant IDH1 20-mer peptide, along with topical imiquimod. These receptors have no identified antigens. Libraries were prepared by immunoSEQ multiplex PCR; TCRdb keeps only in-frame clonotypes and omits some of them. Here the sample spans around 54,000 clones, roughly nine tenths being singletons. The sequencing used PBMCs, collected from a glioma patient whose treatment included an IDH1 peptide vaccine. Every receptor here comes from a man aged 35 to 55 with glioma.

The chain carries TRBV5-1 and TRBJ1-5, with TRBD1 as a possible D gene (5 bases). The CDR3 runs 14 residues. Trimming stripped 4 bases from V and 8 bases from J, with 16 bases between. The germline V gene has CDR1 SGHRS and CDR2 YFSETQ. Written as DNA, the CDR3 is TGCGCCAGCAGCCCCGACGGGGGTTGGAAGCCCCAGCATTTT. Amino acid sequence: CASSPDGGWKPQHF.

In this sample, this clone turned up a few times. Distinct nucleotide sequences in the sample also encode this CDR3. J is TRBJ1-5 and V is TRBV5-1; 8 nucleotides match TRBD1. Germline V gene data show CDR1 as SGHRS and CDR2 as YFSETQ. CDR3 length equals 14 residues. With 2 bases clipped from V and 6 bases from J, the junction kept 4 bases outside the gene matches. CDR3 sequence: CASSLGTGGQPQHF. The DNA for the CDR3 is TGCGCCAGCAGCTTAGGAACAGGGGGTCAGCCCCAGCATTTT.

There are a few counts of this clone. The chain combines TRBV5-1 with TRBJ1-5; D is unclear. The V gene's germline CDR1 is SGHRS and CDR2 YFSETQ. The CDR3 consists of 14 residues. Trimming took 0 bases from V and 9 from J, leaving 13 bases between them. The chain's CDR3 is CASSLGVAGWPQHF. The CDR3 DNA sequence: TGCGCCAGCAGCTTGGGTGTGGCCGGGTGGCCCCAGCATTTT.

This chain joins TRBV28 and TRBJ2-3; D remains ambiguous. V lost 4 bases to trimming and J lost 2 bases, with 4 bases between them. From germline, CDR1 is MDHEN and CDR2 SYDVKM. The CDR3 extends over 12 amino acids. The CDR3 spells CASSSYTDTQYF. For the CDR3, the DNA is TGTGCCAGCAGTTCGTACACAGATACGCAGTATTTT.

The CDR3 DNA is TGTGCCAGCAGCTTAGGGGGGGGCACTGAAGCTTTCTTT. As protein: CASSLGGGTEAFF. The chain recombines TRBV7-9 with TRBJ1-1; D is possibly TRBD1 (5 bases). V lost 1 base to trimming and J lost 4 bases, with 7 bases between them. There are 13 residues in the CDR3. The germline V gene encodes CDR1 SEHNR and CDR2 FQNEAQ (reference sequence).

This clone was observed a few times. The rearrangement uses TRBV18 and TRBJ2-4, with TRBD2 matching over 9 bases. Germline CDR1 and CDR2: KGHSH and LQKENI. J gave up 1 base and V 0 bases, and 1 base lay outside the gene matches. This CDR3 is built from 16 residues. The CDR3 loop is CASSPPTSGAKNIQYF. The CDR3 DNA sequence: TGTGCCAGCTCACCACCAACTAGCGGGGCCAAAAACATTCAGTACTTC.

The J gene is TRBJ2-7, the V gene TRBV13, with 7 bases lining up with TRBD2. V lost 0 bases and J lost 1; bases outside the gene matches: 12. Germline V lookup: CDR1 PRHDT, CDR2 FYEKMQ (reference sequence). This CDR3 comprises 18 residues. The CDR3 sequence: CASSLGRTPSGVSYEQYF. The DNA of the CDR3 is TGTGCCAGCAGCTTAGGGCGGACACCGAGCGGGGTTTCCTACGAGCAGTACTTC.

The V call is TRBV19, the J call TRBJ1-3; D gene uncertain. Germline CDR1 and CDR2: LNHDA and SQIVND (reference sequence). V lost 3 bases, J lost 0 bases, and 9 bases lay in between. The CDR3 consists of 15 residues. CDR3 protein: CASSITAISGNTIYF. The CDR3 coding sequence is TGTGCCAGTAGTATCACGGCCATCTCTGGAAACACCATATATTTT.

CDR3 sequence (DNA): TGTGCCATCAGTTCTTCAGGGGGATCCACCGGGGAGCTGTTTTTT. It codes for CAISSSGGSTGELFF. The chain couples TRBV10-3 to TRBJ2-2, with TRBD1 matching over 7 bases. With 5 bases clipped from V and 4 bases from J, the junction kept 7 bases outside the gene matches. The CDR3 is made up of 15 amino acids. CDR1 is ENHRY and CDR2 is SYGVKD in the germline V gene.

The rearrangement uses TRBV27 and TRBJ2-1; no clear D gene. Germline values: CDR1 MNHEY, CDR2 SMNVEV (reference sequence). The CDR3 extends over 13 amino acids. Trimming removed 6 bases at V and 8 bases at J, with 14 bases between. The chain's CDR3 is CASRLAEGYEQFF. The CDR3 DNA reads TGTGCCAGCAGATTGGCGGAAGGGTATGAGCAGTTCTTC.

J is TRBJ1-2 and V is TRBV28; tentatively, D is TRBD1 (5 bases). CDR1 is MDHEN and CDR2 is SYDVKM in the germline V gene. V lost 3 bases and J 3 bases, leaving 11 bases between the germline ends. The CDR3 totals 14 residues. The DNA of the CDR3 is TGTGCCAGCAGTTTCGAGGGGCGGTACTATGGCTACACCTTC. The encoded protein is CASSFEGRYYGYTF.

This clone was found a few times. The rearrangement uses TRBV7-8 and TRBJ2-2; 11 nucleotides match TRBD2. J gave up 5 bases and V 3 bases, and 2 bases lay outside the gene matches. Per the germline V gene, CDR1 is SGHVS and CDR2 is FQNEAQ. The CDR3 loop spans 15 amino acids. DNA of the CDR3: TGTGCCAGCAGCTTGACTAGCGGGATTACCGGGGAGCTGTTTTTT. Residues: CASSLTSGITGELFF.

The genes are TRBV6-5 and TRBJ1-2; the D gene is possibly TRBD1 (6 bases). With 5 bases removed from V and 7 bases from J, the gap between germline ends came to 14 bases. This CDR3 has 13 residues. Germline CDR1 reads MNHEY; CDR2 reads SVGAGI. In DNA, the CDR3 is TGTGCCAGCAGTAGGACAGCATCCTCTGGCTACACCTTC. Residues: CASSRTASSGYTF.

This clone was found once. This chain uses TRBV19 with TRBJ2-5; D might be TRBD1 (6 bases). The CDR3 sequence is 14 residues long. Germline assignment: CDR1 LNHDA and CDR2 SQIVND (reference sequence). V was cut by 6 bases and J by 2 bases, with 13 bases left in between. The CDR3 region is CASRTGNTQETQYF. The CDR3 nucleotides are TGTGCCAGTAGGACAGGCAACACTCAAGAGACCCAGTACTTC.

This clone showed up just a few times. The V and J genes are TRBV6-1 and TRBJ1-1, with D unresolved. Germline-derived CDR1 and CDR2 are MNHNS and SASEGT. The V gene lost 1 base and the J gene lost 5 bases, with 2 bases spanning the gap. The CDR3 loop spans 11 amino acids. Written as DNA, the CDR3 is TGTGCCAGCAGTGAAGTGACTGAAGCTTTCTTT. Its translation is CASSEVTEAFF.

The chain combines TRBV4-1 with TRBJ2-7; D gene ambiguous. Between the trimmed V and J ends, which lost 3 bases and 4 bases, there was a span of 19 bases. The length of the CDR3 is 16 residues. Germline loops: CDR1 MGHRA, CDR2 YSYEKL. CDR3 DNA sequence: TGCGCCAGCAGCCATATCGACTTGTTGCCCTTGTACGAGCAGTACTTC. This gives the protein CASSHIDLLPLYEQYF.

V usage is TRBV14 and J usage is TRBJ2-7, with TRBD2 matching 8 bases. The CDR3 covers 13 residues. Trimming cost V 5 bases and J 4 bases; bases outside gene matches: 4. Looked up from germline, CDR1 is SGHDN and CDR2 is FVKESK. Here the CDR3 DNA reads TGTGCCAGCAGCGCGGCGGGAGGATACGAGCAGTACTTC. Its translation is CASSAAGGYEQYF.

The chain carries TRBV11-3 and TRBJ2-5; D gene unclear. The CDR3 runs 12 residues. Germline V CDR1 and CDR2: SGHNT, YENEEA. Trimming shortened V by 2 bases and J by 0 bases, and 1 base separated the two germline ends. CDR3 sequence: CASSLNQETQYF. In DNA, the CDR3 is TGTGCCAGCAGCTTAAACCAAGAGACCCAGTACTTC.

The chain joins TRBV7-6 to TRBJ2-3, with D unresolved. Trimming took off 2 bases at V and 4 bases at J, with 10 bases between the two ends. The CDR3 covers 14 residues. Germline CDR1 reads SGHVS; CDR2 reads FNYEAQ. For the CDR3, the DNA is TGTGCCAGCAGCTTAATGGGAATCGCAGATACGCAGTATTTT. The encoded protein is CASSLMGIADTQYF.

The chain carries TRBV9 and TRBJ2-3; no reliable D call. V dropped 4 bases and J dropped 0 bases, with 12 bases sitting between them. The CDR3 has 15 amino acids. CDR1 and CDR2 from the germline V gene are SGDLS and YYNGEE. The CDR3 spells CASSPQTLSTDTQYF. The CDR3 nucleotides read TGTGCCAGCAGCCCCCAAACTCTAAGCACAGATACGCAGTATTTT.

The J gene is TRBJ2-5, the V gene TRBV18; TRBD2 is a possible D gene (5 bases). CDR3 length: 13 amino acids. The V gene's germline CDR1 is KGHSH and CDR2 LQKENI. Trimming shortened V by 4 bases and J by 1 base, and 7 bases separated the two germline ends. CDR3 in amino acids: CASSREIQETQYF. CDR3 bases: TGTGCCAGCTCACGGGAGATCCAAGAGACCCAGTACTTC.

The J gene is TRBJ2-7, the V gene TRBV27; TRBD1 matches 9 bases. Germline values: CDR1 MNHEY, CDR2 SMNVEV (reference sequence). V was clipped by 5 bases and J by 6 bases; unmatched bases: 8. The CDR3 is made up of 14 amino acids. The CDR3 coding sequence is TGTGCCAGCAGTCCCGGGACAGGGCTGGGCGAGCAGTACTTC. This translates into CASSPGTGLGEQYF.

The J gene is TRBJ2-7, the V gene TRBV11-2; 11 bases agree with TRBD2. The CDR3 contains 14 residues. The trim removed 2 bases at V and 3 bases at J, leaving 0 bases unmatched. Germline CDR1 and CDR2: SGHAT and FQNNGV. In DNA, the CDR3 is TGTGCCAGCAGCTTAACTAGCGGGAGCTACGAGCAGTACTTC. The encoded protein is CASSLTSGSYEQYF.

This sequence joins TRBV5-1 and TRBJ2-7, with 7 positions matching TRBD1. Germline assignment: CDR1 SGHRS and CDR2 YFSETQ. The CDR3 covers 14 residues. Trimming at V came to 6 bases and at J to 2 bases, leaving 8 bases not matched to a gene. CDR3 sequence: CASKGGTAPYEQYF. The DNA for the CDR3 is TGCGCCAGCAAGGGTGGGACAGCCCCCTACGAGCAGTACTTC.

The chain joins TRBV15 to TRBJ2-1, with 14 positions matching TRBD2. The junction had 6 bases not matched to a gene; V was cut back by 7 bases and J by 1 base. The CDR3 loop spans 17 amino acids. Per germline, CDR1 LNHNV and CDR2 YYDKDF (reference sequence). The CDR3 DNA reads TGTGCCACCAAGGGACTAGCGGGAGTGGTATCCTACAATGAGCAGTTCTTC. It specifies CATKGLAGVVSYNEQFF.

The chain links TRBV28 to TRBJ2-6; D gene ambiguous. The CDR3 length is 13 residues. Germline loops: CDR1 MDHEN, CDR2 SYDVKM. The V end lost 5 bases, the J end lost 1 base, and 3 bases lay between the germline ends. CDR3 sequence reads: CASSLSGANVLTF. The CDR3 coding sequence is TGTGCCAGCAGTCTGTCTGGGGCCAACGTCCTGACTTTC.